This T cell receptor beta chain was found in a study of vaccination effects on CD4 cells after COVID-19. Study overall: Prior to sequencing, the ViraFEST assay stimulated PBMC with viral peptide pools, which expanded the antigen-specific CD4+ T cells. PBMC cultures contained 2 million or so cells per well, roughly 10 IU/ml IL-2 and roughly 9.4 ug/ml peptides.

Some clones are missing from TCRdb's copy, which holds only in-frame ones; the method was immunoSEQ multiplex PCR. The sample lists 35,000 to 40,000 clones, 82% occurring once. A 10-day culture period preceded the isolation of CD4+ T cells. Researchers swapped half the medium for IL-2 medium on both days 3 and 7. V lost 3 bases to trimming and J lost 5 bases; unmatched junction nucleotides: 10. The CDR3 loop spans 17 amino acids. CDR1 and CDR2 (germline): KGHDR, SFDVKD. Of note for this clone: As yet, its antigen is unknown.

The sample was CD4+ T cells from PBMCs cultured without peptide, taken before COVID-19 vaccination. The TCR sequence derives from a human donor who received a COVID-19 vaccine. V gene TRBV24-1 combines with J gene TRBJ2-1; 9 nucleotides line up with TRBD1. The CDR3 here is CATSDEARDRANNEQFF. The CDR3 DNA reads TGTGCCACCAGTGATGAAGCGCGGGACAGGGCCAACAATGAGCAGTTCTTC.